This T cell receptor (beta chain) was profiled in a study of monozygotic twins with cystic fibrosis (dated by TCRdb to about 2021). Notes on the research overall: Barcoded libraries were prepared from roughly 3 micrograms of fragmented DNA with approximately 16 PCR cycles. To assess genetic influence on V and J gene usage, the study compared TCR beta repertoires within and across 16 monozygotic twin pairs with cystic fibrosis. Made up mostly of children and adolescents, the cohort included ten female and six male twin pairs ranging in age from about 2.0 to 36.4 years, with a median of roughly 8.4 years. Twins were ranked among some 1,100 cohort participants for weight-for-height and FEVPerc (FEV1 disease centile) at the day of blood sampling. Data for three of the twin pairs had previously been reported in another context. The paper as a whole reports these results and caveats: Monozygotic CF twin pairs shared significantly more nucleotide-identical clonotypes within each pair than unrelated CF individuals shared with one another (P = 0.000026, Mann-Whitney). V gene usage was most similar to the co-twin in 13 of 16 pairs, and J usage was most similar to the co-twin in 8 of 16 pairs, which suggests genetic constraints. Only a small cohort was studied, and no association of shared CDR3 numbers with age, concordance or disease severity was found. Simpson clonality was generally low (median about 0.009), suggesting a naive-dominated repertoire, with higher clonality in the most severely affected patients.

The twin pairs came from the European Cystic Fibrosis Twin and Sibling Study Cohort, which recruited patients from 150 to 200 CF clinics across 14 European countries. Zygosity and CFTR genotype were verified in-house, and zygosity was tested by multiplex PCR of nine short tandem repeat loci. Peripheral blood was taken from each twin, and clinical parameters were recorded on the day of blood sampling. Phenol/chloroform extraction was used to isolate genomic DNA from peripheral blood cells, and the DNA was then kept in TE buffer at 4 degrees C. TCR beta CDR3 regions were amplified by multiplex PCR using the immunoSEQ immune profiling system, following the manufacturer's instructions. Sequencing was performed on an Illumina NextSeq system. The published analysis was carried out like this. The immunoSEQ Analyzer platform handled processing of the sequence data, and clonality was calculated by taking the square root of Simpson's index of productive rearrangements. Similarity in V and J usage was quantified by Jensen-Shannon distance, and CDR3 generation probabilities were calculated with OLGA. The immuneACCESS database (August 2020) and VDJdb (December 2020) were searched for shared CDR3 sequences. Drawn from immuneACCESS, this table holds only the in-frame rearrangements with V and J called that TCRdb kept. Clones are partly lost; checked studies trace under half to an unresolved V gene and leave the rest unexplained. V and J calls plus clone size are reproduced from that table; the DNA served to infer D and trimming. The sample profile shows roughly 11,000 clones; 96% of them were found once. Over 0.65% of the sample is held by the ten biggest clonotypes.

As concerns this clone: The antigen it binds to is not known. Relative to the germline gene, one junction end is altered; a read error may explain this.

As encoded in the germline V gene (reference sequence), CDR1 is SGHNT while CDR2 is YYREEE. The CDR3 spans 16 residues, from the cysteine through the phenylalanine. Only the CDR3 region is kept as DNA, spanning 48 bases read in frame from base 1. Sequenced: blood. The chain couples TRBV5-4 to TRBJ1-2, and perhaps TRBD1 as D gene, on 5 matching bases. The TCR comes from a boy aged 5-17 years with cystic fibrosis. The DNA is as follows: TGTGCCAGCAGCTTGGGCGCGGGGCCCTCCTCCTATGGCCACACCTTC. This yields the protein CASSLGAGPSSYGHTF. Reference TRBV5-4 and TRBJ1-2 genes cover what lies past the CDR3, so the full variable domain is ETGVTQSPTHLIKTRGQQVTLRCSSQSGHNTVSWYQQALGQGPQFIFQYYREEENGRGNFPPRFSGLQFPNYSSELNVNALELDDSALYLCASSLGAGPSSYGHTFGSGTRLTVV.